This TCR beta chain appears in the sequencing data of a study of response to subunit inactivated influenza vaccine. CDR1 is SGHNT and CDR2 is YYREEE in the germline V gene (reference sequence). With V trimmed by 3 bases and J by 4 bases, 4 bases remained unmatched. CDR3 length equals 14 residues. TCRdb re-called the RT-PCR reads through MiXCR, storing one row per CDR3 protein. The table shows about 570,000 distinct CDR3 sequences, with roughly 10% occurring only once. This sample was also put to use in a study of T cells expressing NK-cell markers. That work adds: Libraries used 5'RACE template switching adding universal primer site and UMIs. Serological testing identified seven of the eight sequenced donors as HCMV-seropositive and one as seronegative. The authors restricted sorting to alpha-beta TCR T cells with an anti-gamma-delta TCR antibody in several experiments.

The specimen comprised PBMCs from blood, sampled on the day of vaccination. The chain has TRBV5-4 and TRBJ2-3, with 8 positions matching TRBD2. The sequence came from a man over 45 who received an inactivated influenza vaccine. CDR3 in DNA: TGTGCCAGCAGCTGGAGCGGGAGCGCAGATACGCAGTATTTT. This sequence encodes CASSWSGSADTQYF.